Shown below are 10 T cell receptor beta chains from a single sample sequenced in a study of T cell responses to AZD1222 COVID-19 vaccine. Using immunoSEQ multiplex PCR, the repertoire was profiled, and TCRdb retains in-frame clones only, with some absent. Of roughly 150,000 clones in the sample, around nine tenths were seen once. Sequenced material: peripheral blood, taken on day 0 of AZD1222 vaccination. These receptors all come from an adult in good health.

This clone was recorded only once. The chain links TRBV21-1 to TRBJ2-3. TRBV21-1 is listed as a pseudogene. The CDR3 is made up of 15 amino acids. CDR3 protein: CASSKEWVVTDTQYF. The CDR3 DNA reads TGTGCCAGCAGCAAAGAGTGGGTAGTTACAGATACGCAGTATTTT.

This chain uses TRBV3-1 (or the pseudogene TRBV3-2) with TRBJ2-7; D is perhaps TRBD2 (6 bases). CDR3 length equals 15 residues. Germline V gene sequence: CDR1 LGHDT, CDR2 YNNKEL (reference sequence). V lost 2 bases and J lost 2, with 13 bases in between. The CDR3 nucleotides read TGTGCCAGCAGCCAATCAACACTAGCAGCCTACGAGCAGTACTTC. It encodes CASSQSTLAAYEQYF.

About this clone: One junction end disagrees with the germline gene, perhaps due to a read error. The chain's CDR3 is CASSFSPQGGYF. The CDR3 DNA follows: TGTGCCAGCAGTTTTAGCCCACAGGGGGGGTATTTT. J is TRBJ1-5 and V is TRBV12-3 or TRBV12-4, with TRBD1 identical over 8 bases. CDR3 length: 12 residues.

The chain recombines TRBV7-9 with TRBJ1-4, with 8 bases that match TRBD1. Germline CDR1 is SEHNR and CDR2 is FQNEAQ (reference sequence). This CDR3 region has 17 residues. The J segment lost 3 bases and the V segment lost 2 bases, leaving 8 bases of the junction unmatched. The CDR3 DNA reads TGTGCCAGCAGCTTATCCCCCAGGGGGCAGGCTAATGAAAAACTGTTTTTT. Translation gives CASSLSPRGQANEKLFF.

The chain has TRBV7-9 and TRBJ2-3; 8 positions match TRBD2. Germline V gene sequence: CDR1 SEHNR, CDR2 FQNEAQ (reference sequence). The trim removed 0 bases at V and 3 bases at J, leaving 8 bases unmatched. CDR3 size: 17 residues. The chain's CDR3 is CASSLAQRASGTDTQYF. CDR3 coding DNA: TGTGCCAGCAGCTTAGCGCAAAGGGCTAGCGGGACAGATACGCAGTATTTT.

This chain links TRBV7-9 with TRBJ2-7, with a weak D call TRBD2 (6 bases). Trimming stripped 0 bases from V and 3 bases from J, with 12 bases between. This CDR3 comprises 15 residues. The germline V gene encodes CDR1 SEHNR and CDR2 FQNEAQ (reference sequence). This chain's CDR3 is CASSLAKEGGYEQYF. In DNA form, the CDR3 reads TGTGCCAGCAGCTTAGCGAAGGAGGGAGGCTACGAGCAGTACTTC.

The V call is TRBV2, the J call TRBJ1-1; TRBD1 is a possible D gene (5 bases). From germline, CDR1 is SNHLY and CDR2 FYNNEI. The CDR3 sequence is 14 residues long. V gave up 8 bases and J gave up 4 bases, with 17 bases separating them. The CDR3 protein is CASGRDRTGTEAFF. In nucleotides, the CDR3 is TGTGCCAGCGGAAGAGACAGAACGGGCACTGAAGCTTTCTTT.

The chain has TRBV27 and TRBJ1-4; maybe TRBD1 (5 bases). Trimming cost V 5 bases and J 3 bases, with 7 bases left between them. Germline CDR1 reads MNHEY; CDR2 reads SMNVEV (reference sequence). The CDR3 runs to 13 residues. The CDR3 here is CASSGTPNEKLFF. The CDR3 DNA reads as TGTGCCAGCAGTGGGACTCCTAATGAAAAACTGTTTTTT.

This chain joins TRBV27 and TRBJ2-1; unclear D gene. This CDR3 has 12 residues. Germline lookup yields CDR1 MNHEY and CDR2 SMNVEV (reference sequence). V was trimmed by 4 bases and J by 4 bases, leaving 5 bases between them. The CDR3 DNA follows: TGTGCCAGCAGTTCACCGTACAATGAGCAGTTCTTC. It yields the protein CASSSPYNEQFF.

The chain recombines TRBV5-1 with TRBJ1-2, with D unresolved. Germline V gives CDR1 SGHRS, CDR2 YFSETQ. The CDR3 has 13 amino acids. Deletions cut 4 bases from V and 0 bases from J, with 7 bases between. CDR3 residues: CASSDGTNYGYTF. In DNA form, the CDR3 reads TGCGCCAGCAGCGACGGGACTAACTATGGCTACACCTTC.